This T cell receptor beta chain was sequenced for a study of shared clonotypes between healthy human individuals. Study as a whole: Aged between 18 and 49, the donors were a couple of women and three men. Study-wide findings and caveats: Relative to memory subsets, naive subsets generally showed larger estimated richness. Sampling was confined to blood; repertoires within tissues likely differ.

A word on this clone: Antigen specificity is unknown.

The table came from immunoSEQ multiplex PCR; TCRdb's copy has only in-frame clones and leaves some out. The profile shows roughly 2.5 million clones, approximately 90% of them singletons. The study separated CD4+ cells into CD45RA+ naive and CD45RA-negative memory subsets. The sample taken for sequencing was naive CD4+ T cells sorted from blood. Regarding subset: CD45RA+ positively selected. The receptor's source is a man in his late teens or twenties in good health.

CDR3 loop: CAISESMTGELFF. The CDR3 DNA reads TGTGCCATCAGTGAGTCGATGACCGGGGAGCTGTTTTTT. The rearrangement joins TRBV10-3 to TRBJ2-2; D is ambiguous. The germline CDR1 and CDR2 sequences are ENHRY and SYGVKD. The CDR3 extends over 13 amino acids. Trimming removed 0 bases from V and 5 bases from J, with 4 bases in between.